This T cell receptor (beta chain) was identified during a study of T cell responses to AZD1222 COVID-19 vaccine. Germline CDR1 LNHNV, CDR2 YYDKDF (reference sequence). This CDR3 comprises 15 residues. Trimming removed 5 bases at V and 6 bases at J, with 20 bases between. Sequencing was performed with immunoSEQ multiplex PCR; in TCRdb, only in-frame clones are kept and a portion is missing. The sample consists of around 160,000 clones, under 95% of them appearing once. The source of this sequence is an adult who received the AZD1222 COVID-19 vaccine. Sample: peripheral blood, taken 28 days after the second AZD1222 dose. The J gene is TRBJ2-7, the V gene TRBV15; D is tentatively TRBD1 or TRBD2 (5 bases each). The CDR3 loop is CATSDTKGAGTEQYF. DNA for the CDR3: TGTGCCACCAGCGATACAAAGGGAGCCGGGACCGAGCAGTACTTC.